The entry below gives a single T cell receptor beta chain sequence along with its context. Its cognate antigen is unknown. This sample was included in a study of cytomegalovirus exposure and HLA in healthy donors. The CDR3 is 19 amino acids. V lost 1 base to trimming and J lost 0 bases; unmatched junction nucleotides: 10. Germline CDR1 is SGHVS and CDR2 is FQNEAQ. The study ran its PCR with 60 Vbeta and 13 Jbeta primers. Assay used: immunoSEQ multiplex PCR; TCRdb lists only in-frame clones, some missing. The sample has about 140,000 clones, 65% to 85% seen once. Findings of the study overall: It was reportedly the case that the classifier diagnosed cytomegalovirus status with high specificity and sensitivity. Upon later analysis, TCR association rates were observed to vary by HLA locus, being highest for DRB1 and lowest for HLA-C. When analyzed later, a missense DCLRE1C variant was found to be linked to TCR beta V- and J-gene trimming. Based on reports, TCR beta sequences accurately predicted HLA-A and HLA-B alleles for most subjects.

Sample: PBMCs. The gene calls are TRBV7-8 and TRBJ1-5, with TRBD1 matching over 9 bases. The TCR was taken from a male donor in good health and CMV-seronegative. In DNA, the CDR3 is TGTGCCAGCAGCTTAGGGGGGACAGGGACCCGCCTTAGCAATCAGCCCCAGCATTTT. This sequence encodes CASSLGGTGTRLSNQPQHF.